Below are 3 T cell receptor beta chains sequenced from a single sample in a study of naive and memory T cell subsets. For blood and skin samples, reverse transcription used TCR alpha and beta constant primers. One entry per CDR3 protein, called by TCRdb with MiXCR from the 5' RACE reads. The data show under 25,000 distinct CDR3 sequences, with about 4% seen just once and 6.5% to 8% held by the top ten. Adult healthy volunteers gave 2.5 ml peripheral blood for whole-blood RNA. The source is a male donor in good health.

This clonotype has a count of ten or more. The rearrangement joins TRBV6-2 or TRBV6-3 to TRBJ2-1, with D tentatively TRBD1 or TRBD2 (7 bases each). Trimming left V 5 bases short and J 8 bases short, with 13 bases between. Germline V gene lookup returns CDR1 MNHEY and CDR2 SVGEGT. The CDR3 contains 13 residues. The CDR3 is CASSPRGGDEQFF. The CDR3 DNA follows: TGTGCCAGCAGTCCCAGGGGGGGGGATGAGCAGTTCTTC.

This clonotype is medium-sized by share. The chain has TRBV29-1 and TRBJ2-1; 8 bases match TRBD2. Trimming removed 7 bases from V and 3 bases from J; junction bases left unmatched: 8. The CDR3 extends over 14 amino acids. CDR1 is SQVTM, CDR2 ANQGSEA, per germline. The CDR3 is CSAGRDRGYNEQFF. CDR3 nucleotides: TGCAGCGCCGGGAGGGACCGGGGCTACAATGAGCAGTTCTTC.

This clonotype was found many times. The gene calls are TRBV5-1 and TRBJ2-1; tentatively, D is TRBD2 (6 bases). The CDR3 is 14 residues long. Germline lookup yields CDR1 SGHRS and CDR2 YFSETQ. V was pared by 0 bases and J by 7 bases, with 11 bases between. DNA for the CDR3: TGCGCCAGCAGCTTGGGACTAGAGAGGAATGAGCAGTTCTTC. It encodes CASSLGLERNEQFF.